The 14 T cell receptor beta chains given below trace back to one sample, sequenced in a study of T cell repertoires in cytomegalovirus infection. TCRdb processed the reads anew with MiXCR; each CDR3 protein has one entry. The table lists under 120,000 distinct CDR3 sequences, about 40% of them singletons. Their cognate antigens are unknown. The material sequenced was CD8+ T cells from cultured PBMCs, taken from culture after CMV antigen stimulation. Source of these receptors: a human donor in good health (CMV status not recorded). Some clones in this sample may be carry-over from other donors' samples.

This clonotype was picked up a small number of times. J is TRBJ1-4 and V is TRBV27; the match to TRBD1 covers 8 bases. CDR3 size: 13 residues. CDR1 MNHEY and CDR2 SMNVEV come from the germline V gene (reference sequence). V lost 7 bases, J lost 8 bases, and 6 bases stayed unmatched. The CDR3 region has the DNA TGTGCCAGCAAGGACAGGGCGCGGGAAAAACTGTTTTTT. Translation gives CASKDRAREKLFF.

This clonotype was seen more than once but under ten times. The V gene is TRBV7-6, the J gene TRBJ2-2; tentative D call: TRBD1 (6 bases). The CDR3 spans 16 residues. Germline V lookup: CDR1 SGHVS, CDR2 FNYEAQ. The V gene lost 5 bases and the J gene lost 5 bases, with 18 bases spanning the gap. The chain's CDR3 is CASSNEVAGDTGELFF. The DNA of the CDR3 is TGTGCCAGCAGCAACGAGGTCGCAGGGGATACCGGGGAGCTGTTTTTT.

The chain couples TRBV4-1 to TRBJ2-2; either TRBD1 or TRBD2 may fit D (5 bases each). The CDR3 has 14 amino acids. CDR1 and CDR2 (germline): MGHRA, YSYEKL. Between the trimmed V and J ends, which lost 0 bases and 4 bases, there was a span of 6 bases. CDR3 in DNA: TGCGCCAGCAGCCAAGATGGGGGCACCGGGGAGCTGTTTTTT. Protein sequence: CASSQDGGTGELFF.

This clonotype was detected only a few times. This chain uses TRBV7-8 with TRBJ1-1; D not certain. Germline V gene lookup returns CDR1 SGHVS and CDR2 FQNEAQ. The CDR3 covers 16 residues. The V end was cut by 1 base, the J end by 3 bases, with 15 bases between. CDR3: CASSLGFERPDTEAFF. In DNA, the CDR3 is TGTGCCAGCAGCTTAGGTTTTGAGCGCCCGGACACTGAAGCTTTCTTT.

The genes are TRBV19 and TRBJ1-2; the D is unclear. This CDR3 spans 10 amino acids. Germline V gene lookup returns CDR1 LNHDA and CDR2 SQIVND (reference sequence). The V gene lost 8 bases and the J gene lost 8 bases, with 9 bases spanning the gap. The CDR3 loop reads CASGEWGYTF. In DNA, the CDR3 is TGTGCCAGTGGTGAATGGGGCTACACCTTC.

This clonotype was seen just once. The chain couples TRBV20-1 to TRBJ2-3, with TRBD2 matching 7 bases. The V segment lost 1 base and the J segment 0 bases; nucleotides outside the gene matches: 7. CDR1 is DFQATT, CDR2 SNEGSKA, per germline (reference sequence). The CDR3 is 16 residues long. The chain's CDR3 is CSARGAGDTSTDTQYF. The CDR3 DNA reads TGCAGTGCTAGAGGGGCGGGGGATACTAGCACAGATACGCAGTATTTT.

This rearrangement joins TRBV7-4 to TRBJ1-3; D is unresolved. In germline, CDR1 is SGHVT, CDR2 SQSDAQ. The CDR3 spans 16 residues. V gave up 3 bases and J gave up 0 bases, with 12 bases separating them. The CDR3 loop is CASSFSPGNSGNTIYF. The CDR3 coding sequence is TGTGCCAGCAGCTTTTCCCCCGGGAACTCTGGAAACACCATATATTTT.

The chain has TRBV19 and TRBJ1-5; a weak D match, TRBD1 (5 bases). Trimming left V 6 bases short and J 0 bases short, with 12 bases between. Germline V gene data show CDR1 as LNHDA and CDR2 as SQIVND (reference sequence). The CDR3 sequence is 15 residues long. The CDR3 here is CASSPQGNSNQPQHF. In DNA, the CDR3 is TGTGCCAGTAGCCCCCAGGGAAATAGCAATCAGCCCCAGCATTTT.

This clonotype occurred a few times. The CDR3 DNA reads as TGCAGCGTTGACCCCCCCGACGGGGAAACAGATACGCAGTATTTT. Translated, it gives CSVDPPDGETDTQYF. The chain combines TRBV29-1 with TRBJ2-3; perhaps TRBD2 as D (5 bases). Germline V gives CDR1 SQVTM, CDR2 ANQGSEA. The V and J ends lost 3 bases and 3 bases respectively, with 16 bases between them. This CDR3 is built from 15 residues.

This clonotype was picked up one time. The genes are TRBV14 and TRBJ2-7; 9 bases are a match to TRBD2. Trimming cost V 0 bases and J 6 bases; bases outside gene matches: 9. From germline, CDR1 is SGHDN and CDR2 FVKESK. There are 16 residues in the CDR3. The CDR3 DNA is TGTGCCAGCAGCCAAGAAGAGGGGACTAGCCTTGTCGAGCAGTACTTC. This translates into CASSQEEGTSLVEQYF. The whole variable domain, filled in from reference TRBV14 and TRBJ2-7, reads EAGVTQFPSHSVIEKGQTVTLRCDPISGHDNLYWYRRVMGKEIKFLLHFVKESKQDESGMPNNRFLAERTGGTYSTLKVQPAELEDSGVYFCASSQEEGTSLVEQYFGPGTRLTVT.

The chain carries TRBV6-4 and TRBJ1-5, with 7 positions matching TRBD1. Germline CDR1 reads MRHNA; CDR2 reads SNTAGT. The V segment lost 6 bases and the J segment 3 bases; nucleotides outside the gene matches: 5. The CDR3 runs 14 residues. For the CDR3, the DNA is TGTGCCAGCAGCGAGGGGACAGACAATCAGCCCCAGCATTTT. Translated, it gives CASSEGTDNQPQHF.

A few counts support this clonotype. The chain uses TRBV9 and TRBJ1-6; 7 bases fit TRBD1. The CDR3 runs to 15 residues. The V segment lost 1 base and the J segment 8 bases; nucleotides outside the gene matches: 6. Per germline, CDR1 SGDLS and CDR2 YYNGEE. The CDR3 reads CASSVTGAGDSPLHF. The CDR3 nucleotides read TGTGCCAGCAGCGTAACAGGGGCGGGGGATTCACCCCTCCACTTT.

This clonotype has just a few counts. The chain joins TRBV7-6 to TRBJ2-7; D is possibly TRBD1 (6 bases). Germline V gene data show CDR1 as SGHVS and CDR2 as FNYEAQ. The CDR3 contains 13 residues. The V and J ends lost 5 bases and 4 bases respectively, with 12 bases between them. The chain's CDR3 is CASSRVGGYEQYF. The DNA of the CDR3 is TGTGCCAGCAGCCGGGTAGGGGGATACGAGCAGTACTTC.

This chain joins TRBV7-9 and TRBJ2-3; a possible D gene is TRBD2 (7 bases). The V and J ends lost 4 bases and 1 base respectively, with 18 bases between them. The CDR3 totals 17 residues. Germline V CDR1 and CDR2: SEHNR, FQNEAQ (reference sequence). CDR3 DNA sequence: TGTGCCAGCAGCTCATCCCACGGGGGGCATGGCACAGATACGCAGTATTTT. Translation: CASSSSHGGHGTDTQYF.